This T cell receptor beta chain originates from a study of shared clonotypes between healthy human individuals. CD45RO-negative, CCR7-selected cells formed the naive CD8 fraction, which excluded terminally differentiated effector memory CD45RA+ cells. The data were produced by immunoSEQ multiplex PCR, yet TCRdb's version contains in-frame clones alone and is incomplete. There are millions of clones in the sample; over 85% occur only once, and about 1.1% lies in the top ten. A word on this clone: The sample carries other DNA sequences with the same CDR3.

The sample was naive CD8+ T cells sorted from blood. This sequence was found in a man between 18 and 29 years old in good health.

CDR3 DNA: TGTGCCAGCAGTTACGGGGGTAGCACTGAAGCTTTCTTT. It codes for CASSYGGSTEAFF. The rearrangement joins TRBV6-5 to TRBJ1-1; a possible D gene is TRBD1 (5 bases). There are 13 residues in the CDR3. The germline V gene has CDR1 MNHEY and CDR2 SVGAGI. Trimming removed 2 bases from V and 4 bases from J, with 8 bases in between.